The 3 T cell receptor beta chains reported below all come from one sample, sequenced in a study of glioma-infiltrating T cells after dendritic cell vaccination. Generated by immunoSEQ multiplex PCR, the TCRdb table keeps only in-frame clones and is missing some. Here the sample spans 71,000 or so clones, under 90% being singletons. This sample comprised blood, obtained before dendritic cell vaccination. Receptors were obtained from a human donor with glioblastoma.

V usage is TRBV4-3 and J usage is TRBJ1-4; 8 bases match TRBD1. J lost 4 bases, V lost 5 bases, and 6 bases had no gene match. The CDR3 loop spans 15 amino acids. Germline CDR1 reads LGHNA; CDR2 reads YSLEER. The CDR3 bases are TGCGCCAGCAGCAAAGGACAGGGCTTTAATGAAAAACTGTTTTTT. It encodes CASSKGQGFNEKLFF.

CDR3 protein: CASLPMAGGSGELFF. The CDR3 DNA reads as TGTGCCAGTCTCCCTATGGCAGGGGGCTCCGGGGAGCTGTTTTTT. The chain carries TRBV19 and TRBJ2-2, with 8 bases aligning to TRBD1. This CDR3 spans 15 amino acids. V shed 8 bases, J shed 6 bases, and the junction held 11 bases outside the gene matches. Germline assignment: CDR1 LNHDA and CDR2 SQIVND (reference sequence).

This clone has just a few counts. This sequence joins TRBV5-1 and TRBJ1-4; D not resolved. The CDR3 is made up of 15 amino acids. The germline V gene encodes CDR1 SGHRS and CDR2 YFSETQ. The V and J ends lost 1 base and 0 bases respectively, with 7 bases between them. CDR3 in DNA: TGCGCCAGCAGCTTGTTGGCTGCAACTAATGAAAAACTGTTTTTT. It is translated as CASSLLAATNEKLFF.